This is a list of T cell receptor beta chains from one sample in a study of Graves' ophthalmopathy and Graves' hyperthyroidism. TCRdb recomputed calls from the multiplex PCR reads with MiXCR, one row per CDR3 protein. The sample carries 500,000 to 700,000 distinct CDR3 sequences, 22% recorded once. The sequenced sample was peripheral blood. Receptors originate from a woman aged 18-29 years with stable Graves' hyperthyroidism. Some clones in this sample may be carry-over from other donors' samples. Both conserved end residues are part of each CDR3. D genes are given only for firm matches. Not every row has a clone size; where given, it reads once, few, many or a size class.

many	.	TRBV6-2/TRBV6-3	TRBJ1-3	TGTGCCAGCAGTTGGGGACTCAGCTCTGGAAACACCATATATTTT	CASSWGLSSGNTIYF
many	.	TRBV6-5	TRBJ1-2	TGTGCCAGCAGTTACTCGCCCCTGGCTTATGGCTACACCTTC	CASSYSPLAYGYTF
.	TRBD2	TRBV11-1	TRBJ2-2	TGTGCCAGCAGCCAAACCGGGACTAGCGGGAGCGCCGGGGAGCTGTTTTTT	CASSQTGTSGSAGELFF
many	.	TRBV20-1	TRBJ2-5	TGCAGTGCTAGAGATAGTACAGGGTCCGCCGAGACCCAGTACTTC	CSARDSTGSAETQYF
many	.	TRBV6-2/TRBV6-3	TRBJ1-2	TGCGCCAGCAGCTATAGAACTGTCTATGGCTACACCTTC	CASSYRTVYGYTF
few	TRBD1	TRBV5-8	TRBJ2-7	TGTGCCAGCAGCTTGGACAGGGGGGTGTACGAGCAGTACTTC	CASSLDRGVYEQYF
.	.	TRBV28	TRBJ1-5	TGTGCCAGCAGTTTAATGGTGGGGCAGGGCGTAAAGGATCAGCCCCAGCATTTT	CASSLMVGQGVKDQPQHF
many	TRBD1	TRBV6-1	TRBJ2-7	TGTGCCAGCAGTGGGGGGCTTGGGACAGTTTTTGGCTACGAGCAGTACTTC	CASSGGLGTVFGYEQYF
once	TRBD2	TRBV5-1	TRBJ2-7	TGCGCCAGCAGCTTGGCCGGGACTATAACCTACGAGCAGTACTTC	CASSLAGTITYEQYF
few	TRBD1	TRBV4-2	TRBJ2-5	TGTGCCAGCAGCCAAGAGGGGACAGTCCAAGAGACCCAGTACTTC	CASSQEGTVQETQYF